These T cell receptor beta chains were read from a single sample in a study of CD8 T cells in Susac syndrome. TCRdb ran MiXCR on the immunoSEQ multiplex PCR reads and lists one entry per CDR3 protein. The sample consists of under 200,000 distinct CDR3 sequences, roughly 90% of them appearing once. Sequencing was performed on CD4+ T cells from PBMCs. The source of these receptors is a human donor with Susac syndrome. CDR3s include the opening cysteine and the closing phenylalanine or tryptophan. Fields, in order: clone size, J gene, V gene, D gene, CDR3 DNA, CDR3 protein. D genes are given only for firm matches. Only part of the rows carry a size: once, few, many, or a class if the clone is expanded.

size: -; J: TRBJ2-5; V: TRBV18; D: -; DNA: TGTGCCAGCTCACCTGGCCTACGGGGGATAACCACACAAGAGACCCAGTACTTC; CDR3: CASSPGLRGITTQETQYF
size: few; J: TRBJ2-7; V: TRBV5-1; D: TRBD2; DNA: TGCGCCAGCAGCTTGGCCAGCGCAAGCGGGAGGGTCTACGAGCAGTACTTC; CDR3: CASSLASASGRVYEQYF
size: -; J: TRBJ2-7; V: TRBV20-1; D: -; DNA: TGCAGTGCTAGACGGACTGTTTACGAGCAGTACTTC; CDR3: CSARRTVYEQYF
size: -; J: TRBJ1-2; V: TRBV20-1; D: TRBD1; DNA: TGCAGTGCTAGAGATCCGACAGGGGTTAATGGCTACACCTTC; CDR3: CSARDPTGVNGYTF
size: -; J: TRBJ1-5; V: TRBV12-3/TRBV12-4; D: TRBD1; DNA: TGTGCCAGCAGCACGGACAGGGGAAATTATAGAAGCAATCAGCCCCAGCATTTT; CDR3: CASSTDRGNYRSNQPQHF
size: once; J: TRBJ1-1; V: TRBV10-2; D: -; DNA: TGCGCCAGCCGGGAAGTGAACACTGAAGCTTTCTTT; CDR3: CASREVNTEAFF
size: once; J: TRBJ2-1; V: TRBV6-6; D: -; DNA: TGTGCCAGCAGTTACTCCCAGAACACCGACAATGAGCAGTTCTTC; CDR3: CASSYSQNTDNEQFF
size: -; J: TRBJ2-7; V: TRBV7-9; D: TRBD2; DNA: TGTGCCAGCAGCTTTATCTCGGGGGGTGGCGAGCAGTACTTC; CDR3: CASSFISGGGEQYF
size: -; J: TRBJ2-3; V: TRBV7-7; D: -; DNA: TGTGCTAGCAGCTTATACAAGACAGATACGCAGTATTTT; CDR3: CASSLYKTDTQYF
size: -; J: TRBJ2-7; V: TRBV18; D: -; DNA: TGTGCCAGCTCACCACCTACAGGATACGAGCAGTACTTC; CDR3: CASSPPTGYEQYF
size: once; J: TRBJ2-7; V: TRBV12-3/TRBV12-4; D: -; DNA: TGTGCCAGCAGCCAGCGCGGCTCCGAGCAGTACTTC; CDR3: CASSQRGSEQYF
size: -; J: TRBJ2-1; V: TRBV4-1; D: TRBD2; DNA: TGCGCCAGCAGCCAAGAAATGAGCGGGACCTTAAGCTCCTACAATGAGCAGTTCTTC; CDR3: CASSQEMSGTLSSYNEQFF
size: -; J: TRBJ2-1; V: TRBV9; D: TRBD1; DNA: TGTGCCAGCAGCGTAGAAGGGACAGGGAATGCCTACAATGAGCAGTTCTTC; CDR3: CASSVEGTGNAYNEQFF